Listed below are T cell receptor beta chains from one sample, sequenced in a study of T cells in Graves' hyperthyroidism and ophthalmopathy. Using its own MiXCR run on the multiplex PCR reads, TCRdb lists one record per CDR3 protein. This table has a few hundred thousand distinct CDR3 sequences, 15% to 19% appearing once. Sequencing used blood. The receptors were sampled from a woman aged 25-40 years with Graves' hyperthyroidism. The CDR3 runs from the conserved cysteine through the conserved F or W. Each record gives: D gene, clone size, J gene, V gene, CDR3 protein, CDR3 DNA. The D gene is left open where the match is weak. The size of a clone is reported for some rows only, either as once, few or many, or as a class for expanded clones.

. | few | TRBJ2-7 | TRBV4-3 | CASSQTLGATYEQYF | TGCGCCAGCAGCCAGACCCTGGGGGCGACCTACGAGCAGTACTTC
TRBD2 | many | TRBJ2-7 | TRBV2 | CASRESRDYQQYF | TGTGCCAGCAGGGAATCGCGGGACTACCAGCAGTACTTC
. | many | TRBJ2-1 | TRBV9 | CASSAHNNEQFF | TGTGCCAGCAGCGCCCACAACAATGAGCAGTTCTTC
. | few | TRBJ2-1 | TRBV27 | CASSFSGHGEQFF | TGTGCCAGCAGTTTCTCAGGGCACGGTGAGCAGTTCTTC
TRBD2 | . | TRBJ2-1 | TRBV20-1 | CSARGTSGSIHEQFF | TGCAGTGCTAGAGGCACTAGCGGGAGTATTCATGAGCAGTTCTTC
. | many | TRBJ1-1 | TRBV27 | CASSLAAPQNTEAFF | TGTGCCAGCAGTTTAGCGGCACCCCAGAACACTGAAGCTTTCTTT
. | . | TRBJ2-7 | TRBV12-3/TRBV12-4 | CASSADDYEQYF | TGTGCCAGCAGTGCCGACGACTACGAGCAGTACTTC
. | many | TRBJ1-1 | TRBV20-1 | CSASRTEAFF | TGCAGTGCTAGTCGTACTGAAGCTTTCTTT
. | few | TRBJ1-3 | TRBV27 | CASRRQSSGNTIYF | TGTGCCAGCAGGAGACAGAGCTCTGGAAACACCATATATTTT
. | many | TRBJ2-1 | TRBV11-3 | CASSSAGQSEQFF | TGTGCCAGCAGCTCCGCGGGTCAAAGTGAGCAGTTCTTC
TRBD1 | . | TRBJ1-5 | TRBV19 | CASSTGQGVPYSNQPQHF | TGTGCCAGTAGTACCGGACAGGGCGTACCTTATAGCAATCAGCCCCAGCATTTT
. | many | TRBJ2-3 | TRBV4-3 | CASSQDRSTDTQYF | TGCGCCAGCAGCCAAGACAGGAGCACAGATACGCAGTATTTT
. | . | TRBJ1-3 | TRBV27 | CASSAGTPGAGNTIYF | TGTGCCAGCAGTGCCGGGACACCCGGCGCTGGAAACACCATATATTTT
. | few | TRBJ1-2 | TRBV5-4 | CASSLEDNNYGYTF | TGTGCCAGCAGCTTGGAGGACAATAACTATGGCTACACCTTC
TRBD1 | . | TRBJ2-7 | TRBV19 | CASSGQGYHEQYF | TGTGCCAGTAGTGGACAGGGGTACCACGAGCAGTACTTC